These 9 T cell receptor beta chains share one sample of origin, sequenced in a study of CD8+ T cells in alopecia areata. Peripheral blood and lesional scalp punch biopsies were taken from alopecia areata patients. RNA extraction was followed by reverse transcription into cDNA, which acted as the sequencing template. TCRdb's table, derived via immunoSEQ multiplex PCR, lists solely in-frame clones and lacks some. The sample has under 25,000 clones; more than 60% are singletons. The source material was skin, sampled at week 0. The receptors derive from a human donor with alopecia areata.

This sequence joins TRBV6-5 and TRBJ1-2; perhaps TRBD1 as D (5 bases). The CDR3 sequence is 13 residues long. Trimming shortened V by 6 bases and J by 4 bases, and 12 bases separated the two germline ends. CDR1 and CDR2 (germline): MNHEY, SVGAGI. CDR3: CASSAGPVYGYTF. The CDR3 DNA reads as TGTGCCAGCAGCGCGGGACCTGTCTATGGCTACACCTTC.

This clone was seen a handful of times. CDR3 bases: TGTGCCAGCAGCGCACTAGCAGCAGATACGCAGTATTTT. It is translated as CASSALAADTQYF. V usage is TRBV7-2 and J usage is TRBJ2-3, with D perhaps matching TRBD2 (6 bases). Looked up from germline, CDR1 is SGHTA and CDR2 is FQGNSA. The V end was cut by 5 bases, the J end by 4 bases, with 10 bases between. The CDR3 totals 13 residues.

This sequence joins TRBV2 and TRBJ1-1; a weak D match, TRBD1 (6 bases). This CDR3 region has 13 residues. Trimming cost V 2 bases and J 10 bases, with 14 bases left between them. Per the germline V gene, CDR1 is SNHLY and CDR2 is FYNNEI. The CDR3 spells CASSELGGRIAFF. DNA for the CDR3: TGTGCCAGCAGTGAATTGGGGGGCCGAATAGCTTTCTTT.

The rearrangement uses TRBV11-1 and TRBJ2-7; D ambiguous. V was pared by 1 base and J by 2 bases, with 3 bases between. Per the germline V gene, CDR1 is SGHAT and CDR2 is FQDESV (reference sequence). There are 12 residues in the CDR3. This CDR3 reads CASSLGAYEQYF. CDR3 sequence (DNA): TGTGCCAGCAGCTTAGGGGCCTACGAGCAGTACTTC.

Remarks on this clone: The CDR3 carries no conserved terminal phenylalanine or tryptophan, so it likely arises from a read error. The chain carries TRBV20-1 and TRBJ1-1, with D unclear. The germline gives CDR1 DFQATT, CDR2 SNEGSKA (reference sequence). The CDR3 covers 11 residues. V shed 0 bases and J shed 7 bases, with 6 bases lying between them. For the CDR3, the DNA is TGCAGTGCTAGAGAGGTCTTTGAAGCTTTCCTT. Protein: CSAREVFEAFL.

This clone occurred once. The chain links TRBV7-2 to TRBJ2-1, with a weak D call TRBD2 (7 bases). The CDR3 is 15 residues long. Germline assignment: CDR1 SGHTA and CDR2 FQGNSA. Trimming removed 5 bases from V and 5 bases from J, with 16 bases in between. The CDR3 DNA reads TGTGCCAGCAGCCGGACTGGCGGGGGCAACAATGAGCAGTTCTTC. Translating it yields CASSRTGGGNNEQFF.

The chain links TRBV11-1 to TRBJ2-1; 11 bases are shared with TRBD2. Trimming removed 3 bases from V and 4 bases from J; junction bases left unmatched: 2. This CDR3 contains 15 residues. From germline, CDR1 is SGHAT and CDR2 FQDESV (reference sequence). CDR3 sequence: CASSFLAGGYNEQFF. CDR3 in DNA: TGTGCCAGCAGCTTCCTAGCGGGGGGATACAATGAGCAGTTCTTC. Combining the CDR3 with reference TRBV11-1 and TRBJ2-1 gives the whole variable domain EAEVAQSPRYKITEKSQAVAFWCDPISGHATLYWYRQILGQGPELLVQFQDESVVDDSQLPKDRFSAERLKGVDSTLKIQPAELGDSAMYLCASSFLAGGYNEQFFGPGTRLTVL.

The rearrangement joins TRBV7-2 to TRBJ2-5, with D uncertain. The DNA end is a closer match to TRBJ2-7, so the J assignment may be wrong. The V gene's germline CDR1 is SGHTA and CDR2 FQGNSA. CDR3 length: 12 amino acids. CDR3 protein: CASSLVSYEQYF. CDR3 DNA sequence: TGTGCCAGCAGCTTGGTCTCCTACGAGCAGTACTTC.

The rearrangement links TRBV11-1 to TRBJ2-1; 8 nucleotides align to TRBD1. V dropped 6 bases and J dropped 2; count of bases not matched to a gene: 6. This CDR3 is built from 15 residues. CDR1 and CDR2 (germline): SGHAT, FQDESV (reference sequence). In DNA, the CDR3 is TGTGCCAGCAGTCTGGACAGGGACCCCTACAATGAGCAGTTCTTC. Translated: CASSLDRDPYNEQFF.